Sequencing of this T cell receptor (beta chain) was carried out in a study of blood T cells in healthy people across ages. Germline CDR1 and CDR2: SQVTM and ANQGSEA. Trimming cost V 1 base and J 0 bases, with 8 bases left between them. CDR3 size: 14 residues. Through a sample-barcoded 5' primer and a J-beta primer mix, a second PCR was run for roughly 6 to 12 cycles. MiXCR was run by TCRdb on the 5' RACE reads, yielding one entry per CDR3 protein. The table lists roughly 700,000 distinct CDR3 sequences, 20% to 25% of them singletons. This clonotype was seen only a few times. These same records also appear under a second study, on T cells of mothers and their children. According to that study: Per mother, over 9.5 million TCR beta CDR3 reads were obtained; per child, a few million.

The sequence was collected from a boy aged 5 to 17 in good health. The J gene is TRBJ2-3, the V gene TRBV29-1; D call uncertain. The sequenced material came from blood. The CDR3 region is CSVEGVPSTDTQYF. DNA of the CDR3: TGCAGCGTTGAAGGGGTACCTAGCACAGATACGCAGTATTTT.